The rows below give T cell receptor beta chains drawn from one sample of a study of OX40 agonist ivuxolimab in advanced cancers. Measured with immunoSEQ multiplex PCR; TCRdb has only the in-frame clones, and not every one. The profile shows about 6,500 clones, 70% to 80% of them singletons. The starting material was CD4+ or CD8+ T cells sorted from blood, obtained in a trial of the OX40 agonist ivuxolimab. All receptors come from an adult with an advanced solid tumor such as melanoma, head and neck, liver or kidney cancer. The CDR3 runs from the conserved cysteine through the conserved F or W. Each record gives: CDR3 length, V gene, clone size, J gene, D gene, CDR3 DNA, CDR3 protein. D genes are given only for firm matches. Not every row has a clone size; where given, it reads once, few, many or a size class.

15	TRBV4-1	-	TRBJ2-7	TRBD2	TGCGCCAGCAGCCAGGGACTAGCGGGAGACTACGAGCAGTACTTC	CASSQGLAGDYEQYF
14	TRBV13	-	TRBJ2-5	-	TGTGCCAGCAGCACCGACGGACCCCGGGAGACCCAGTACTTC	CASSTDGPRETQYF
15	TRBV7-9	-	TRBJ2-7	-	TGTGCCAGCAGCTCCCCGTCCGGGACCACCTACGAGCAGTACTTC	CASSSPSGTTYEQYF
15	TRBV6-5	-	TRBJ2-7	TRBD1	TGTGCCAGCAGTTACTCGAGGGTGGACAGGGACGAGCAGTACTTC	CASSYSRVDRDEQYF
14	TRBV13	-	TRBJ1-1	-	TGTGCCAGCAGCATCCTGACAGCGAACACTGAAGCTTTCTTT	CASSILTANTEAFF
15	TRBV14	-	TRBJ2-7	-	TGTGCCAGCAGCCAAGATTGGGGTAGCTCCTACGAGCAGTACTTC	CASSQDWGSSYEQYF
16	TRBV6-6	-	TRBJ2-3	TRBD2	TGTGCCAGCAGTTACTCAAGACTAGCCCTCGCGGATACGCAGTATTTT	CASSYSRLALADTQYF
12	TRBV7-9	-	TRBJ1-1	-	TGTGCCAGCAGCTTAGGGTCGACCGAAGCTTTCTTT	CASSLGSTEAFF
14	TRBV28	few	TRBJ2-7	TRBD2	TGTGCCAGCAGATCTAGCGGGGAAACCTACGAGCAGTACTTC	CASRSSGETYEQYF
13	TRBV6-6	-	TRBJ1-2	-	TGTGCCAGCAGACCCGAGGGGTTGAAGGGCTACACCTTC	CASRPEGLKGYTF
19	TRBV23-1	-	TRBJ2-1	TRBD2	TGCGCCAGCAGTCCCTCAACTAAGGGACTAGCGGGGGCTGGGGGTGAGCAGTTCTTC	CASSPSTKGLAGAGGEQFF
16	TRBV5-4	once	TRBJ2-3	-	TGTGCCAGCAGCCTGGAGGGGGGGATGAATACAGATACGCAGTATTTT	CASSLEGGMNTDTQYF
13	TRBV10-3	-	TRBJ2-1	TRBD2	TGTGCCATCAGTGAGTCCGGGGGGAATGAGCAGTTCTTC	CAISESGGNEQFF
15	TRBV7-9	-	TRBJ1-3	TRBD1	TGTGCCAGCAGTGATCGGACAGGGGCCGGAAACACCATATATTTT	CASSDRTGAGNTIYF
16	TRBV6-6	-	TRBJ1-6	-	TGTGCCAGCAGTTACCTTGGGGGACACAATAATTCACCCCTCCACTTT	CASSYLGGHNNSPLHF
14	TRBV15	-	TRBJ2-1	TRBD2	TGTGCCACCAAGGCGGGAGTGTCCTACAATGAGCAGTTCTTC	CATKAGVSYNEQFF
13	TRBV28	few	TRBJ1-2	-	TGTGCCAGCAGTACTCCGGATGGGTACGGCTACACCTTC	CASSTPDGYGYTF
13	TRBV4-2	few	TRBJ1-5	-	TGTGCCAGCAGCCAAGGGACTCTCGAGCCCCAGCATTTT	CASSQGTLEPQHF
16	TRBV5-4	-	TRBJ2-1	TRBD2	TGTGCCAGCAGCACTAATAGCGGGAGAGCTTACAATGAGCAGTTCTTC	CASSTNSGRAYNEQFF
15	TRBV27	-	TRBJ2-1	TRBD2	TGTGCCAGCAGTTTTGGGACTAGCGGGAGTTTTGAGCAGTTCTTC	CASSFGTSGSFEQFF
18	TRBV7-3	-	TRBJ1-2	TRBD1	TGTGCCAGCAGCCCCTGGGACAGGGGGCGTGAGGGGTACTATGGCTACACCTTC	CASSPWDRGREGYYGYTF
14	TRBV4-1	-	TRBJ2-2	-	TGCGCCAGCAGCCAGGGAGAGAACACCGGGGAGCTGTTTTTT	CASSQGENTGELFF
16	TRBV11-2	-	TRBJ2-2	TRBD2	TGTGCCAGCAGCTTTGGACTAGCGGGATCCACCGGGGAGCTGTTTTTT	CASSFGLAGSTGELFF
14	TRBV6-5	-	TRBJ1-1	-	TGTGCCAGCAGTTACTTAAGTATGAACACTGAAGCTTTCTTT	CASSYLSMNTEAFF
14	TRBV29-1	-	TRBJ2-5	-	TGCAGCGTTGAATCTTACACATACCAAGAGACCCAGTACTTC	CSVESYTYQETQYF
13	TRBV7-9	-	TRBJ2-2	-	TGTGCCAGCGGCAGCCCTATCACCGGGGAGCTGTTTTTT	CASGSPITGELFF
14	TRBV7-3	few	TRBJ2-1	-	TGTGCCAGCAGCCCCGTGGCAGGGGTCAATGAGCAGTTCTTC	CASSPVAGVNEQFF
13	TRBV7-9	-	TRBJ1-2	-	TGTGCCAGCAGCCCCCGAGAGGGAGGAGGCTACACCTTC	CASSPREGGGYTF
15	TRBV10-2	once	TRBJ2-7	TRBD2	TGCGCCAGCAGGGATGGACTAGCGGCGTTCTACGAGCAGTACTTC	CASRDGLAAFYEQYF